This is a list of T cell receptor beta chains from one sample in a study of neurological immune-mediated disorders. TCRdb independently ran MiXCR on the 5' RACE reads; one entry per CDR3 protein. The sample records tens of thousands of distinct CDR3 sequences, 17% being singletons. Input material: PBMCs. These receptors all come from a woman aged 40 to 50 in good health. Both conserved end residues are part of each CDR3.

J gene | V gene | CDR3 protein
TRBJ2-3 | TRBV15 | CATSRESTDYTDTQYF
TRBJ1-2 | TRBV20-1 | CSAPTEAGASSYGYTF
TRBJ2-3 | TRBV28 | CASSSLAGGLDTQYF
TRBJ2-7 | TRBV14 | CASSRSGNSYEQYF
TRBJ2-5 | TRBV7-9 | CASSPGQERETQYF
TRBJ1-5 | TRBV12-3/TRBV12-4 | CASSPGGTGGQPQHF
TRBJ2-3 | TRBV4-1 | CASSLTIGRGEDTQYF
TRBJ2-3 | TRBV5-1 | CASSFEGVSDTQYF
TRBJ1-1 | TRBV5-1 | CASNPRGPLNTEAFF
TRBJ2-7 | TRBV7-2 | CASSLAGQGRDPAYEQYF
TRBJ1-1 | TRBV6-2/TRBV6-3 | CASLTGGDEAFF
TRBJ1-5 | TRBV3-1 | CASSPGTGEYQPQHF
TRBJ2-1 | TRBV7-3 | CASHSGSSYNEQFF
TRBJ2-1 | TRBV20-1 | CSARSSGGVYNEQFF
TRBJ2-3 | TRBV7-3 | CASRDGTSGGTADTQYF
TRBJ2-7 | TRBV12-3/TRBV12-4 | CASSRQGQGPYEQYF
TRBJ2-5 | TRBV5-6 | CASSFSSTQETQYF
TRBJ1-2 | TRBV6-2/TRBV6-3 | CASMSPGRSYGYTF
TRBJ1-4 | TRBV5-1 | CASSPGTDDEKLFF
TRBJ1-5 | TRBV20-1 | CSASWGGTTQPQHF
TRBJ2-5 | TRBV12-3/TRBV12-4 | CASSLYLAGQETQYF
TRBJ2-5 | TRBV20-1 | CSAPGGLAEETQYF
TRBJ2-1 | TRBV6-5 | CASSYSGGGNEQFF
TRBJ2-5 | TRBV29-1 | CSAGNRGETQYF
TRBJ2-3 | TRBV6-5 | CASRGSGAPGDTDTQYF
TRBJ2-3 | TRBV15 | CATSPRTGYTDTQYF
TRBJ1-2 | TRBV20-1 | CSAINSDNYGYTF
TRBJ2-7 | TRBV3-1 | CASSQVMGPYEQYF
TRBJ1-2 | TRBV20-1 | CSAWASPYGYTF
TRBJ2-3 | TRBV20-1 | CSAYTDTQYF
TRBJ2-2 | TRBV6-6 | CASSRVTGELFF
TRBJ2-3 | TRBV4-3 | CASSQDIGQGTDTQYF
TRBJ2-1 | TRBV6-6 | CANSYGSNEQFF